This T cell receptor (beta chain) derives from a study of T-cell memory formation after mild COVID-19. TCRdb processed the 5' RACE reads anew with MiXCR; each CDR3 protein has one entry. The sample records about 340,000 distinct CDR3 sequences, 15% to 20% being singletons. This clonotype was seen only a few times. The specimen was PBMCs or a T cell subset sorted from them (not recorded which). The TCR sequence derives from a young man who had mild COVID-19 (a few samples of this study predate the infection). Cell type and time point are not known.

CDR3 loop: CASSRITGDQETQYF. The CDR3 nucleotides read TGTGCCAGCAGCCGAATAACAGGGGACCAAGAGACCCAGTACTTC. The chain joins TRBV28 to TRBJ2-5, with 7 nucleotides matching TRBD1. The V gene end was trimmed by 6 bases and the J gene end by 0 bases; junction bases not matched to a gene: 7. Germline V gene sequence: CDR1 MDHEN, CDR2 SYDVKM. The CDR3 is made up of 15 amino acids.